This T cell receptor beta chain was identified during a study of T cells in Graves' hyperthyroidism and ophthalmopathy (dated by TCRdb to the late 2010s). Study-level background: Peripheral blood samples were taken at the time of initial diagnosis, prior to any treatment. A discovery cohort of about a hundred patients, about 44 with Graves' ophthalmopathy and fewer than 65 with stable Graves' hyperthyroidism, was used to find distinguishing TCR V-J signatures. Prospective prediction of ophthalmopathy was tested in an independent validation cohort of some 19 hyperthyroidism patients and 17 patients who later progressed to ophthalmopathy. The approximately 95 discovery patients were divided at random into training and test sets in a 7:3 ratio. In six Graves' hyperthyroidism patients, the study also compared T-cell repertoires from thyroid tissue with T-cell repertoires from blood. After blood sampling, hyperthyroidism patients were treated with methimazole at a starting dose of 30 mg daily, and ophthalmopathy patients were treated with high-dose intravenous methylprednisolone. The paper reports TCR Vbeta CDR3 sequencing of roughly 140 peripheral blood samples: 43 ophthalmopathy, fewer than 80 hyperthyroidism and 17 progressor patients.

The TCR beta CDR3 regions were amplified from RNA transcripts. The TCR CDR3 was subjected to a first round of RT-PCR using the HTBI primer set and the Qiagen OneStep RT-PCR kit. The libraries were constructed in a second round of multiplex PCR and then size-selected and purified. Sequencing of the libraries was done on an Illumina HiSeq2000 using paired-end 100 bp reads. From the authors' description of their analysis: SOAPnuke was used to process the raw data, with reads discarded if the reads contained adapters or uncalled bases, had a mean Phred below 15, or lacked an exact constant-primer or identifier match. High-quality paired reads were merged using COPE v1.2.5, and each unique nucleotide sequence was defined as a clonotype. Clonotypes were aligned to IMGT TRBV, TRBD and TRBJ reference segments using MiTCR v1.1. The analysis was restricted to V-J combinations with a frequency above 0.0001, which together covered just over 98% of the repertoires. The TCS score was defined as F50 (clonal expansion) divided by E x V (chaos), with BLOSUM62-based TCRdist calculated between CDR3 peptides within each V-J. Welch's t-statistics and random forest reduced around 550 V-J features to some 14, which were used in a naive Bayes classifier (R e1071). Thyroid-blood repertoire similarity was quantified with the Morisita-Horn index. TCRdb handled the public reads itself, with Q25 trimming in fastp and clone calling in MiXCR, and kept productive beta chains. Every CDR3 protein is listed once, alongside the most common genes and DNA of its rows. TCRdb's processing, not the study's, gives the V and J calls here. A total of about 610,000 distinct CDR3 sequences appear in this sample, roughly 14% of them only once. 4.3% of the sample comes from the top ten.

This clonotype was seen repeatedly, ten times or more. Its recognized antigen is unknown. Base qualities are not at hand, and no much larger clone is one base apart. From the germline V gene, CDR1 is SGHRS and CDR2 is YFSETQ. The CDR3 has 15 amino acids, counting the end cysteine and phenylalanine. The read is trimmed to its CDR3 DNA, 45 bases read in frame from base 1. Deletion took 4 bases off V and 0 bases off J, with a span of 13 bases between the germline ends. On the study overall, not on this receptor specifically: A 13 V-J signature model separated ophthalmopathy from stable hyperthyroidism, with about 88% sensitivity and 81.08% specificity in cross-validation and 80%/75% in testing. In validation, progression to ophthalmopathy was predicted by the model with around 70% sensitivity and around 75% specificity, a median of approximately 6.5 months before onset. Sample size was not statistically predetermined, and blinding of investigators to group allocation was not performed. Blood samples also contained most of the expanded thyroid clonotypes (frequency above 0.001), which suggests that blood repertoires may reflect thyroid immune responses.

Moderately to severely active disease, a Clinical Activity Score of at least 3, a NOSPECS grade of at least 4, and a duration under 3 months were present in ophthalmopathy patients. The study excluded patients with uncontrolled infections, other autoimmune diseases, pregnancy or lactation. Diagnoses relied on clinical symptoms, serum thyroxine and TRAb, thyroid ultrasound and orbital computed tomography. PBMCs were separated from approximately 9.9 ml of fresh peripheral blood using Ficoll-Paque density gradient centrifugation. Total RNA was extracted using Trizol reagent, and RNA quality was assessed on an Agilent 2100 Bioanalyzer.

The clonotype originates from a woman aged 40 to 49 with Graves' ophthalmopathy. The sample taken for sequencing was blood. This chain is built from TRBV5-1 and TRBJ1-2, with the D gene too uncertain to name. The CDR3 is CASSRDGVPNYGYTF. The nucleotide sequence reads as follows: TGCGCCAGCAGCCGCGACGGGGTCCCTAACTATGGCTACACCTTC.